This note documents a single T cell receptor beta chain sequence. Antigen specificity is unknown. This sample stems from a study of radiation and T cells in renal cell carcinoma. Stated time point: blood 2 weeks post-SBRT. Treatment defined: 15 Gy SBRT to primary tumor, nephrectomy 4 weeks later. The tumor was a clear cell renal cell carcinoma. Libraries were prepared by immunoSEQ multiplex PCR; TCRdb keeps only in-frame clonotypes and omits some of them. The sample includes more than 150,000 clones, 87% of them seen just once. Study findings and constraints: Pretreatment tumor biopsies were lacking, so baseline clonotypes are unknown.

CDR1 SGHKS and CDR2 YYEKEE come from the germline V gene (reference sequence). Trimming left V 4 bases short and J 2 bases short, with 19 bases between. The length of the CDR3 is 16 residues. The V gene is TRBV5-5, the J gene TRBJ2-7, with D hard to call. Sample: blood, taken from a patient whose treatment included radiotherapy and nephrectomy. The origin of this receptor is a woman in her forties or fifties with renal cell carcinoma. The CDR3 protein is CASSQSPGRQAYEQYF. DNA for the CDR3: TGTGCCAGCAGCCAGTCCCCTGGACGGCAAGCCTACGAGCAGTACTTC.